The rows below give T cell receptor beta chains drawn from one sample of a study of blood T cell repertoires in COVID-19. Sequenced by immunoSEQ multiplex PCR; TCRdb stores in-frame clones only, minus some. The profile shows about 280,000 clones, about nine tenths of them singletons. Sequencing was carried out using peripheral blood. The receptors here all came from a woman aged 25-40 years with active or convalescent COVID-19. Both conserved end residues are part of each CDR3. D genes are given only for firm matches.

D gene	J gene	V gene	CDR3 protein
NA	TRBJ2-6	TRBV12-3/TRBV12-4	CASSFVGANVLTF
TRBD2	TRBJ2-5	TRBV30	CAWSRRGARETQYF
NA	TRBJ1-2	TRBV24-1	CATSDARRSYGYTF
NA	TRBJ1-6	TRBV28	CASSTPSGGRQNSPLHF
TRBD1	TRBJ1-2	TRBV18	CASSPKTGRGYTF
TRBD2	TRBJ2-3	TRBV24-1	CATSDLAGAPDTQYF
TRBD1	TRBJ1-2	TRBV15	CATSRTGGRDYGYTF
NA	TRBJ1-2	TRBV3-1/TRBV3-2	CASSQGSAGDYGYTF
NA	TRBJ2-2	TRBV5-6	CASSLFRAGSTGELFF
TRBD1	TRBJ1-4	TRBV24-1	CATSDSTGSGEKLFF